This passage covers 30 T cell receptor beta chains from one sample sequenced in a study of cytomegalovirus exposure and HLA in healthy donors. It was with 60 Vbeta and 13 Jbeta primers that the PCR ran. Measured with immunoSEQ multiplex PCR; TCRdb has only the in-frame clones, and not every one. Of under 200,000 clones in the sample, 82% were seen once. Material for sequencing was PBMCs. These TCRs come from a woman aged 45 to 65 in good health and CMV-seronegative.

The V call is TRBV28, the J call TRBJ2-1; D unclear. The germline V gene has CDR1 MDHEN and CDR2 SYDVKM. This CDR3 comprises 13 residues. Trimming took 1 base from V and 12 from J, leaving 13 bases between them. This CDR3 reads CASSLLPEPGQFF. The CDR3 coding sequence is TGTGCCAGCAGTTTATTGCCCGAACCGGGGCAGTTCTTC.

CDR3 in amino acids: CAWSHRSGTNNEQFF. Here the CDR3 DNA reads TGTGCCTGGAGTCACAGGAGCGGGACCAACAATGAGCAGTTCTTC. The chain couples TRBV30 to TRBJ2-1; TRBD2 aligns across 7 bases. With 2 bases clipped from V and 5 bases from J, the junction kept 9 bases outside the gene matches. From germline, CDR1 is GTSNPN and CDR2 SVGIG (reference sequence). This CDR3 region has 15 residues.

V and J are TRBV2 and TRBJ1-4; 12 bases map to TRBD1. Germline-derived CDR1 and CDR2 are SNHLY and FYNNEI. This CDR3 is 16 amino acids long. Losses at the gene ends were 6 bases for V and 2 bases for J; bases not matched to a gene: 4. CDR3 in amino acids: CASRGTGGATNEKLFF. DNA for the CDR3: TGTGCCAGCAGAGGGACAGGGGGCGCGACTAATGAAAAACTGTTTTTT.

CDR3 sequence reads: CASSAGTVDEQYF. The CDR3 DNA reads TGCGCCAGCAGCGCAGGGACAGTGGACGAGCAGTACTTC. The rearrangement joins TRBV5-1 to TRBJ2-7; 7 bases agree with TRBD1. The germline gives CDR1 SGHRS, CDR2 YFSETQ. There are 13 residues in the CDR3. J was trimmed by 5 bases and V by 4 bases; bases with no gene match: 6.

This rearrangement joins TRBV25-1 to TRBJ2-1; the D gene is possibly TRBD1 (6 bases). Germline lookup yields CDR1 MGHDK and CDR2 SYGVNS. There are 13 residues in the CDR3. Trimming shortened V by 4 bases and J by 4 bases, and 8 bases separated the two germline ends. CDR3 nucleotide sequence: TGTGCCAGCAGTGGGACAGTTTACAATGAGCAGTTCTTC. It translates to CASSGTVYNEQFF.

The chain couples TRBV5-8 to TRBJ2-1; possibly TRBD1 for D (6 bases). Trimming pared 5 bases from V and 5 bases from J, leaving 17 bases between. Germline assignment: CDR1 SGHTS and CDR2 YDEGEE. The CDR3 consists of 15 residues. The DNA of the CDR3 is TGTGCCAGCAGTTATCCCGGAACAGGGAACAATGAGCAGTTCTTC. Protein sequence: CASSYPGTGNNEQFF.

This chain uses TRBV6-5 with TRBJ2-7; 9 bases fit TRBD1. The CDR3 extends over 15 amino acids. J was trimmed by 3 bases and V by 4 bases; bases with no gene match: 7. From germline, CDR1 is MNHEY and CDR2 SVGAGI. The CDR3 DNA sequence: TGTGCCAGCAGTTCCCGAAACAGGGGGCTCTACGAGCAGTACTTC. It codes for CASSSRNRGLYEQYF.

The chain employs TRBV11-2 and TRBJ2-7, with a weak D call TRBD2 (6 bases). This CDR3 is built from 15 residues. Germline CDR1 is SGHAT and CDR2 is FQNNGV. Trimming stripped 5 bases from V and 4 bases from J, with 18 bases between. The CDR3, as DNA: TGTGCCAGCAGCCCACCGGGGGTAGGGGTGTACGAGCAGTACTTC. Protein: CASSPPGVGVYEQYF.

The V and J genes are TRBV11-2 and TRBJ2-5; D might be TRBD2 (6 bases). This CDR3 comprises 16 residues. V shed 4 bases and J shed 5 bases, with 20 bases lying between them. CDR1 is SGHAT, CDR2 FQNNGV, per germline. The CDR3 region has the DNA TGTGCCAGCAGCTACTCCGGGGCTCCCCGGGGGGAGACCCAGTACTTC. It is translated as CASSYSGAPRGETQYF.

The V and J genes are TRBV12-5 and TRBJ2-1; 13 positions agree with TRBD2. Germline loops: CDR1 LGHNT, CDR2 FRNRAP. The CDR3 sequence is 16 residues long. Losses at the gene ends were 6 bases for V and 8 bases for J; bases not matched to a gene: 10. CDR3 coding DNA: TGTGCTAGTGGCCTCATGCGGACTAGCGGGAGCGATGAGCAGTTCTTC. Translating it yields CASGLMRTSGSDEQFF.

V usage is TRBV10-3 and J usage is TRBJ2-7; TRBD1 is a possible D gene (6 bases). Trimming pared 3 bases from V and 4 bases from J, leaving 7 bases between. Germline values: CDR1 ENHRY, CDR2 SYGVKD. This CDR3 has 12 residues. CDR3 sequence: CAISEQGYEQYF. The CDR3 nucleotides are TGTGCCATCAGTGAACAGGGTTACGAGCAGTACTTC.

On this clone itself: A read error may account for a junction end that differs from germline. The rearrangement links TRBV15 to TRBJ2-7, with D maybe TRBD2 (6 bases). This CDR3 is built from 14 residues. Germline CDR1 is LNHNV and CDR2 is YYDKDF (reference sequence). The DNA of the CDR3 is TGTGCCACCAGCAGAGATGCGGGAACAGCCCTCATTGACTTC. Amino acids: CATSRDAGTALIDF.

This chain joins TRBV6-4 and TRBJ1-1, with 7 positions matching TRBD1. Trimming cost V 4 bases and J 13 bases; bases outside gene matches: 3. Per germline, CDR1 MRHNA and CDR2 SNTAGT. This CDR3 has 10 residues. Written as DNA, the CDR3 is TGTGCCAGCAGTGGGCAGGGGGGTTTCTTT. It translates to CASSGQGGFF.

This clone showed up just a few times. V usage is TRBV5-1 and J usage is TRBJ2-7; D is unresolved. The V end lost 4 bases, the J end lost 2 bases, and 7 bases lay between the germline ends. CDR3 size: 12 residues. Germline V gene sequence: CDR1 SGHRS, CDR2 YFSETQ. The CDR3 region is CASSPNTYEQYF. For the CDR3, the DNA is TGCGCCAGCAGCCCAAACACCTACGAGCAGTACTTC.

The chain recombines TRBV5-4 with TRBJ1-3, with D possibly TRBD1 on 6 matching bases. This CDR3 is 15 amino acids long. The ends were cut back, 1 base at V and 0 bases at J, with 8 bases in the middle. CDR1 and CDR2 (germline): SGHNT, YYREEE (reference sequence). CDR3 in DNA: TGTGCCAGCAGCTTGCAGGGGAGCTCTGGAAACACCATATATTTT. It specifies CASSLQGSSGNTIYF.

The chain combines TRBV28 with TRBJ2-7; TRBD1 might be the D (5 bases). The CDR3 contains 13 residues. V dropped 7 bases and J dropped 7 bases, with 17 bases sitting between them. Germline CDR1 reads MDHEN; CDR2 reads SYDVKM. This CDR3 reads CASTGQTYEEQYF. CDR3 sequence (DNA): TGTGCCAGCACAGGACAAACCTACGAAGAGCAGTACTTC.

The rearrangement uses TRBV9 and TRBJ2-3; 9 positions match TRBD2. With 0 bases clipped from V and 7 bases from J, the junction kept 12 bases outside the gene matches. The CDR3 totals 17 residues. Germline V lookup: CDR1 SGDLS, CDR2 YYNGEE. This chain's CDR3 is CASSVDPISGGPHTQYF. CDR3 DNA sequence: TGTGCCAGCAGCGTAGACCCGATTAGCGGGGGCCCCCATACGCAGTATTTT. Complete variable domain (other parts from reference TRBV9 and TRBJ2-3): DSGVTQTPKHLITATGQRVTLRCSPRSGDLSVYWYQQSLDQGLQFLIQYYNGEERAKGNILERFSAQQFPDLHSELNLSSLELGDSALYFCASSVDPISGGPHTQYFGPGTRLTVL.

V usage is TRBV27 and J usage is TRBJ2-7, with D perhaps matching TRBD1 (5 bases). CDR1 is MNHEY, CDR2 SMNVEV, per germline (reference sequence). The V end was cut by 3 bases, the J end by 4 bases, with 19 bases between. The CDR3 totals 16 residues. In DNA, the CDR3 is TGTGCCAGCAGTTTGGGGCGACAGCGAAATAAATACGAGCAGTACTTC. It encodes CASSLGRQRNKYEQYF.

This clone was picked up one time. The CDR3 loop reads CASSELWEGPNTEAFF. DNA of the CDR3: TGTGCCAGCAGTGAATTGTGGGAGGGCCCGAACACTGAAGCTTTCTTT. The chain recombines TRBV25-1 with TRBJ1-1; D gene unclear. Germline CDR1 MGHDK, CDR2 SYGVNS. This CDR3 comprises 16 residues. V lost 1 base and J 1 base, leaving 13 bases between the germline ends.

The chain has TRBV4-3 and TRBJ1-2; perhaps TRBD1 as D (5 bases). Trimming took 1 base from V and 8 from J, leaving 14 bases between them. Germline V gives CDR1 LGHNA, CDR2 YSLEER. The CDR3 covers 14 residues. The CDR3 coding sequence is TGCGCCAGCAGCCAAGTCACAGGCTACGGGGGCTACACCTTC. Encoded protein: CASSQVTGYGGYTF.

As to this clone: One end of the junction fails to match germline, which may point to a read error. J is TRBJ2-3 and V is TRBV7-9; 11 bases are shared with TRBD2. This CDR3 has 16 amino acids. CDR1 is SEHNR, CDR2 FQNEAQ, per germline (reference sequence). In DNA, the CDR3 is TGTTCCAGCAGCCCCCCGGGACTAGCGGGCACAGATACGCAGTATTTT. Protein sequence: CSSSPPGLAGTDTQYF.

This rearrangement joins TRBV2 to TRBJ2-3, with TRBD2 identical over 7 bases. The germline V gene has CDR1 SNHLY and CDR2 FYNNEI. The CDR3 contains 12 residues. The junction had 3 bases not matched to a gene; V was cut back by 7 bases and J by 5 bases. DNA of the CDR3: TGTGCCAGCATGGGGGGGGTAGATACGCAGTATTTT. It encodes CASMGGVDTQYF.

In the case of this clone: Mismatch with germline at one junction end may stem from a read error. The chain joins TRBV5-1 to TRBJ2-6; D might be TRBD1 (5 bases). CDR1 and CDR2 from the germline V gene are SGHRS and YFSETQ. This CDR3 has 14 amino acids. The CDR3 DNA is TGCGCCAGCAGCTTGTTTTCTGGGGCCAACGGCCTGACTTTC. It is translated as CASSLFSGANGLTF.

This rearrangement joins TRBV7-9 to TRBJ2-3; 9 nucleotides agree with TRBD1. CDR1 SEHNR and CDR2 FQNEAQ come from the germline V gene (reference sequence). CDR3 length equals 16 residues. Trimming removed 4 bases from V and 7 bases from J; junction bases left unmatched: 12. CDR3 sequence (DNA): TGTGCCAGCAGCTCAACCGGGACAGGGTCATTTTATACGCAGTATTTT. Translation gives CASSSTGTGSFYTQYF.

The rearrangement uses TRBV7-3 and TRBJ2-3; TRBD2 is a possible D gene (7 bases). The germline V gene encodes CDR1 SGHTA and CDR2 FQGTGA. There are 16 residues in the CDR3. The germline V and J ends were trimmed by 2 bases and 7 bases, with 19 bases remaining between them. The CDR3 coding sequence is TGTGCCAGCAGCTTATATGGGGGGGCGGGCGGACATACGCAGTATTTT. This codes for CASSLYGGAGGHTQYF.

This clone is a singleton in its sample. V and J are TRBV21-1 and TRBJ2-1; no check of the table's D call, TRBD2, against the DNA was made. TRBV21-1 is marked as a pseudogene. The CDR3 is 12 amino acids. In DNA, the CDR3 is TGTGCCAGCAGCGGGAAGCGGGCGGAGCAGTTCTTC. Its protein is CASSGKRAEQFF.

The CDR3 loop is CASSPPGQGDPSYEQYF. CDR3 nucleotide sequence: TGTGCCAGCTCACCTCCGGGACAGGGGGACCCCTCCTACGAGCAGTACTTC. The chain couples TRBV18 to TRBJ2-7, with 11 positions matching TRBD1. The CDR3 is made up of 17 amino acids. V was clipped by 3 bases and J by 0 bases; unmatched bases: 7. CDR1 and CDR2 (germline): KGHSH, LQKENI.

The chain uses TRBV4-1 and TRBJ2-7; possible D gene TRBD2, 6 bases. The CDR3 spans 15 residues. Trimming took off 2 bases at V and 3 bases at J, with 14 bases between the two ends. Germline V lookup: CDR1 MGHRA, CDR2 YSYEKL. For the CDR3, the DNA is TGCGCCAGCAGCCAAAGACCCGGGGAGGTCTACGAGCAGTACTTC. This codes for CASSQRPGEVYEQYF.

This chain joins TRBV28 and TRBJ1-1, with D perhaps matching TRBD1 (5 bases). The ends were cut back, 3 bases at V and 0 bases at J, with 14 bases in the middle. Germline CDR1 and CDR2: MDHEN and SYDVKM. This CDR3 has 16 amino acids. CDR3 coding DNA: TGTGCCAGCAGTTTTGTGTCAGGGCTAATGAACACTGAAGCTTTCTTT. This translates into CASSFVSGLMNTEAFF. The variable domain in full, with the rest retrieved from reference TRBV28 and TRBJ1-1, is DVKVTQSSRYLVKRTGEKVFLECVQDMDHENMFWYRQDPGLGLRLIYFSYDVKMKEKGDIPEGYSVSREKKERFSLILESASTNQTSMYLCASSFVSGLMNTEAFFGQGTRLTVV.

The genes are TRBV15 and TRBJ1-4; 7 bases are shared with TRBD1. Germline V gene sequence: CDR1 LNHNV, CDR2 YYDKDF (reference sequence). J lost 2 bases, V lost 9 bases, and 6 bases had no gene match. CDR3 length equals 14 residues. The CDR3: CATNPDRTNEKLFF. For the CDR3, the DNA is TGTGCCACAAACCCGGACAGGACTAATGAAAAACTGTTTTTT. The full variable domain, in which reference TRBV15 and TRBJ1-4 provide the parts outside the CDR3, is DAMVIQNPRYQVTQFGKPVTLSCSQTLNHNVMYWYQQKSSQAPKLLFHYYDKDFNNEADTPDNFQSRRPNTSFCFLDIRSPGLGDTAMYLCATNPDRTNEKLFFGSGTQLSVL.